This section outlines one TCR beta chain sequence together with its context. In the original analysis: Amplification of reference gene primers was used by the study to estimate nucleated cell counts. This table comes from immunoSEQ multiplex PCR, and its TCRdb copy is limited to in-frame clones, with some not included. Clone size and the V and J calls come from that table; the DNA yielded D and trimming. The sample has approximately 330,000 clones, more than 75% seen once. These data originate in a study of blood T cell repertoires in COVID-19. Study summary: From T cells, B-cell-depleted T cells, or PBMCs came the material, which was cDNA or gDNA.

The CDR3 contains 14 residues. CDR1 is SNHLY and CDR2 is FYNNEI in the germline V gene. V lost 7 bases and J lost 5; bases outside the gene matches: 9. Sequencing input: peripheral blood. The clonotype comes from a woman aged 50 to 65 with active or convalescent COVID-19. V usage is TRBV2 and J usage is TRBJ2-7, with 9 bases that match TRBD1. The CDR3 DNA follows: TGTGCCAGCACCTACGGGACAGGGAAGAACGAGCAGTACTTC. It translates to CASTYGTGKNEQYF. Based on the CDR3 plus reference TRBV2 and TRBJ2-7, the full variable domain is EPEVTQTPSHQVTQMGQEVILRCVPISNHLYFYWYRQILGQKVEFLVSFYNNEISEKSEIFDDQFSVERPDGSNFTLKIRSTKLEDSAMYFCASTYGTGKNEQYFGPGTRLTVT.